This is a list of T cell receptor beta chains from one sample in a study of blood T cells in healthy people across ages. TCRdb re-called the 5' RACE reads through MiXCR, storing one row per CDR3 protein. The sample has around 1.5 million distinct CDR3 sequences; 30% to 40% are singletons. The sample was blood. Receptor source: a woman under 40 in good health. Each CDR3 is given without its conserved first and last residue.

18,TRBJ2-4,TRBV7-2,ASSPRGEREAYVAKNIQY
15,TRBJ2-1,TRBV5-5,ASSLVLAESSYNEQF
11,TRBJ2-1,TRBV7-9,ASGGPSYNEQF
14,TRBJ2-5,TRBV7-6,ASSPRGGRGSETQY
13,TRBJ2-7,TRBV5-5,ASSLALTAASEQY
11,TRBJ2-1,TRBV11-2,ASSLGTSFEQF
10,TRBJ2-2,TRBV6-6,ASRAGTGELF
12,TRBJ2-3,TRBV7-3,ASSLSGDGDTQY
20,TRBJ1-2,TRBV30,AWSVYEGTGGYLPLSNYGYT
14,TRBJ1-1,TRBV6-5,ASSYSSTGGNTEAF